This entry is about one T cell receptor (beta chain). The assay was immunoSEQ multiplex PCR, and TCRdb's table has in-frame clones only and misses some. This repertoire shows about 83,000 clones, 91% found once; its top ten account for around 3.4%. This sample was taken from a study of T cell changes during pregnancy in multiple sclerosis. The CDR3 is 14 amino acids. V lost 5 bases and J lost 3; bases outside the gene matches: 6. Germline values: CDR1 MDHEN, CDR2 SYDVKM. This sample comprised PBMCs, obtained in the first trimester of pregnancy. The source is a female donor in good health, serving as a control in a pregnancy study. Some clones in this sample may be carry-over from other donors' samples. The chain uses TRBV28 and TRBJ1-2, with 7 bases identical to TRBD1. The CDR3 DNA reads as TGTGCCAGCAGTGAGAGGGGGCAGGACTATGGCTACACCTTC. Its protein product is CASSERGQDYGYTF.